This T cell receptor (beta chain) was sequenced during a study of cytomegalovirus exposure and HLA in healthy donors. CDR3 length: 14 residues. V was pared by 2 bases and J by 7 bases, with 12 bases between. Germline V gene data show CDR1 as SGHTA and CDR2 as FQGNSA. Primers: 60 Vbeta forward and 13 Jbeta reverse. Sequencing was performed with immunoSEQ multiplex PCR; in TCRdb, only in-frame clones are kept and a portion is missing. The sample carries some 150,000 clones, around 80% recorded once. The J gene is TRBJ2-4, the V gene TRBV7-2, with D perhaps matching TRBD1 (7 bases). The TCR originated in a man aged 25-45 years in good health and CMV-seropositive. Sequenced: PBMCs. CDR3 coding DNA: TGTGCCAGCAGCTTACAGGGGGGCGTGAACATTCAGTACTTC. It specifies CASSLQGGVNIQYF.